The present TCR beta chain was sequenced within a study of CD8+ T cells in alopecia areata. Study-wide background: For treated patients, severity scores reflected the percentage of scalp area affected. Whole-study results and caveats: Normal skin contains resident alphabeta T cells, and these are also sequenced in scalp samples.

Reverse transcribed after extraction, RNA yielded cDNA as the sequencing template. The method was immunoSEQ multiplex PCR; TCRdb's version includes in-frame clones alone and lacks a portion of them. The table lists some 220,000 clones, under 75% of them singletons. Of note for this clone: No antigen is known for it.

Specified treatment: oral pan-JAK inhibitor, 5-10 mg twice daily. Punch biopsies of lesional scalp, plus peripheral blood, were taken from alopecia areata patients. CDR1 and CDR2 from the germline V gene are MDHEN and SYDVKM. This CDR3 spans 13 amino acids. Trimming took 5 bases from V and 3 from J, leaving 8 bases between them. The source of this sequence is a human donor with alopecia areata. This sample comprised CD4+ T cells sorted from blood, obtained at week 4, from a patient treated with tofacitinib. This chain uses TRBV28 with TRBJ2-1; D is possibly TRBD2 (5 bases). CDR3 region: CASSGLNYNEQFF. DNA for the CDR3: TGTGCCAGCAGTGGACTTAACTACAATGAGCAGTTCTTC.